This TCR beta chain was captured in a study of monozygotic twins with inflammatory bowel disease. Amplification used two nested PCRs: around 15 cycles, then approximately 9 cycles, on TCRalpha/TCRbeta cDNA. TCRdb re-called the 5' RACE reads; every CDR3 protein appears as one record, without DNA. The listing contains approximately 300,000 distinct CDR3 sequences. Overall study findings and caveats: IBD patients displayed reduced TCRbeta diversity (inverse Simpson) when set against healthy co-twins.

The CDR3 covers 12 residues. Turning to this clonotype: What it binds is unknown.

The sequence was obtained from a human donor with ulcerative colitis or Crohn's disease, or a healthy co-twin of an affected twin (not recorded which). The chain recombines TRBV6-7 with TRBJ2-7; TCRdb designates TRBD2, a call that cannot be tested without DNA. TRBV6-7 is known as an ORF, though its function is uncertain. Sequenced input: blood. CDR3 sequence: CASSYCGDEQYF.